Following are 22 T cell receptor beta chains from one sample sequenced in a study of monozygotic twins with inflammatory bowel disease. For each CDR3 protein, TCRdb gives one entry from its re-call of the 5' RACE reads, without DNA. The sample includes 200,000 to 250,000 distinct CDR3 sequences. Sample: blood. The receptors come from a human donor with ulcerative colitis or Crohn's disease, or a healthy co-twin of an affected twin (not recorded which).

The rearrangement joins TRBV2 to TRBJ2-2; TCRdb selects TRBD2, and the lack of DNA leaves this call unchecked. The CDR3 covers 14 residues. Germline values: CDR1 SNHLY, CDR2 FYNNEI. CDR3 in amino acids: CASISSGATGELFF. The full variable domain, its missing parts supplied by reference TRBV2 and TRBJ2-2, is EPEVTQTPSHQVTQMGQEVILRCVPISNHLYFYWYRQILGQKVEFLVSFYNNEISEKSEIFDDQFSVERPDGSNFTLKIRSTKLEDSAMYFCASISSGATGELFFGEGSRLTVL.

This chain links TRBV5-1 with TRBJ1-1; TCRdb outputs TRBD1, but without DNA this stays unchecked. In germline, CDR1 is SGHRS, CDR2 YFSETQ. The CDR3 contains 15 residues. Here the CDR3 reads CASSLERTGAGEAFF.

The genes are TRBV6-1 and TRBJ1-3; the TCRdb call, TRBD1, lacks DNA for checking. CDR1 and CDR2 from the germline V gene are MNHNS and SASEGT. This CDR3 is 16 amino acids long. The CDR3 spells CASSEVAGAPGNTIYF.

V is TRBV28 and J is TRBJ1-2. This CDR3 has 13 residues. Germline V gene data show CDR1 as MDHEN and CDR2 as SYDVKM. CDR3 sequence: CASCSRGGYGYTF.

The chain combines TRBV30 with TRBJ1-1; TCRdb picks TRBD1, but there is no DNA to check that call. Germline-derived CDR1 and CDR2 are GTSNPN and SVGIG (reference sequence). The CDR3 extends over 13 amino acids. CDR3: CAFDGNEDTEAFF.

The rearrangement uses TRBV6-6 and TRBJ1-5. The length of the CDR3 is 12 residues. CDR1 MNHNY and CDR2 SVGAGI come from the germline V gene (reference sequence). The CDR3 protein is CTSSYPDQPQHF.

V usage is TRBV5-1 and J usage is TRBJ2-7; TCRdb selects TRBD2, and the lack of DNA leaves this call unchecked. Germline V gene lookup returns CDR1 SGHRS and CDR2 YFSETQ. This CDR3 comprises 15 residues. The CDR3 loop reads CASSLGELADYEQYF.

The rearrangement joins TRBV7-9 to TRBJ1-1; the TCRdb call, TRBD1, lacks DNA for checking. This CDR3 spans 13 amino acids. Germline V CDR1 and CDR2: SEHNR, FQNEAQ (reference sequence). CDR3 residues: CASSWEKGGEAFF.

This chain joins TRBV5-1 and TRBJ1-2; TCRdb selects TRBD1, and the lack of DNA leaves this call unchecked. Germline V lookup: CDR1 SGHRS, CDR2 YFSETQ. The CDR3 length is 16 residues. The CDR3 region is CASSADRGGTNYGYTF.

The gene calls are TRBV5-4 and TRBJ2-5; the D call from TCRdb, TRBD1, cannot be confirmed without DNA. CDR1 and CDR2 from the germline V gene are SGHNT and YYREEE (reference sequence). The CDR3 loop spans 14 amino acids. The chain's CDR3 is CASRIQGAGETQYF.

The chain carries TRBV20-1 and TRBJ1-2; TCRdb selects TRBD1, and the lack of DNA leaves this call unchecked. Germline V gene sequence: CDR1 DFQATT, CDR2 SNEGSKA (reference sequence). This CDR3 contains 15 residues. The CDR3: CSAWVGTEGVYGYTF.

The chain uses TRBV7-9 and TRBJ2-1; lacking DNA, the TRBD1 call made by TCRdb goes unchecked. Germline CDR1 is SEHNR and CDR2 is FQNEAQ (reference sequence). The CDR3 has 15 amino acids. The CDR3 sequence: CASSPLGARGGEQFF.

The chain recombines TRBV5-1 with TRBJ1-1; TCRdb picks TRBD1, but there is no DNA to check that call. CDR1 and CDR2 (germline): SGHRS, YFSETQ. This CDR3 region has 15 residues. Here the CDR3 reads CASSLGTGANTEAFF.

The chain joins TRBV7-9 to TRBJ2-5. Germline V CDR1 and CDR2: SEHNR, FQNEAQ (reference sequence). This CDR3 comprises 14 residues. The CDR3 is CASSLRLERMTQYF.

The chain joins TRBV6-2 or TRBV6-3 to TRBJ2-2; TCRdb names TRBD2, which stays unverified in the absence of DNA. This CDR3 comprises 15 residues. The germline gives CDR1 MNHEY, CDR2 SVGEGT. The CDR3 spells CASSYAGLNTGELFF.

The chain couples TRBV20-1 to TRBJ1-6. This CDR3 region has 16 residues. The germline V gene has CDR1 DFQATT and CDR2 SNEGSKA (reference sequence). CDR3 protein: CSAQQLTNSYNSPLHF.

The chain is built from TRBV5-1 and TRBJ2-7; lacking DNA, the TRBD2 call made by TCRdb goes unchecked. This CDR3 comprises 14 residues. CDR1 SGHRS and CDR2 YFSETQ come from the germline V gene. CDR3 protein: CASSLGEVAYEQYF.

This chain joins TRBV7-9 and TRBJ2-6; TCRdb proposes TRBD1, but this gene call is untestable without DNA. The CDR3 runs to 17 residues. Germline assignment: CDR1 SEHNR and CDR2 FQNEAQ (reference sequence). The CDR3 here is CASSSSEEQGGALSKTF.

The CDR3 reads CASSLITANTEAFF. V usage is TRBV5-5 and J usage is TRBJ1-1. Germline-derived CDR1 and CDR2 are SGHKS and YYEKEE (reference sequence). The CDR3 runs to 14 residues.

The V call is TRBV23-1, the J call TRBJ2-2; the TCRdb call, TRBD1, lacks DNA for checking. TRBV23-1 is annotated as an ORF whose role is uncertain. This CDR3 is 16 amino acids long. The CDR3 spells CASSQSGRGKAGGLFF.

The rearrangement joins TRBV5-6 to TRBJ1-5. The germline V gene has CDR1 SGHDT and CDR2 YYEEEE. This CDR3 comprises 13 residues. This CDR3 reads CASSPGEGQPQHF.

The chain links TRBV7-9 to TRBJ1-4; TCRdb outputs TRBD1, but without DNA this stays unchecked. The CDR3 is made up of 15 amino acids. Germline values: CDR1 SEHNR, CDR2 FQNEAQ (reference sequence). The CDR3 spells CASSLGNRDTEKLFF. Using reference TRBV7-9 and TRBJ1-4 for the parts outside the CDR3, the full variable domain is DTGVSQNPRHKITKRGQNVTFRCDPISEHNRLYWYRQTLGQGPEFLTYFQNEAQLEKSRLLSDRFSAERPKGSFSTLEIQRTEQGDSAMYLCASSLGNRDTEKLFFGSGTQLSVL.